The 25 T cell receptor beta chains below were found in one sample sequenced in a study of T cell responses to AZD1222 COVID-19 vaccine. Produced via immunoSEQ multiplex PCR; TCRdb's table is partial and in-frame only. The data contain over 150,000 clones, about nine tenths of them singletons. Here the sequenced sample was peripheral blood, taken on day 0 of AZD1222 vaccination. Receptors were obtained from an adult in good health.

Note on this clone: A much larger clone differs by one base, so this may be a read error. The chain has TRBV2 and TRBJ2-2, with unresolved D. Trimming removed 6 bases at V and 1 base at J, with 3 bases between. CDR1 SNHLY and CDR2 FYNNEI come from the germline V gene. This CDR3 has 12 amino acids. As DNA, the CDR3 is TGTGCCAGCAGAGAGAACACCGGGGAGCTGTTTTTT. Its protein product is CASRENTGELFF.

DNA of the CDR3: TGTGCCAGCAGCTTGTCCGGTGTGAGTAGAAACATTCAGTACTTC. Its protein product is CASSLSGVSRNIQYF. The gene calls are TRBV5-8 and TRBJ2-4; unclear D gene. V lost 1 base and J lost 6, with 14 bases in between. CDR1 and CDR2 from the germline V gene are SGHTS and YDEGEE. The CDR3 is 15 amino acids.

This clone occurred once. This chain links TRBV4-3 with TRBJ2-2; 7 nucleotides line up with TRBD2. The germline V gene encodes CDR1 LGHNA and CDR2 YSLEER. V shed 1 base and J 7 bases; nucleotides not matched to a gene: 9. The CDR3 runs 16 residues. The DNA for the CDR3 is TGCGCCAGCAGCCAAGCGACGCGGGAGATTATCGGGGAGCTGTTTTTT. This translates into CASSQATREIIGELFF.

This clone is a singleton in its sample. This rearrangement joins TRBV5-6 to TRBJ1-2; no reliable D call. CDR3 length: 15 residues. Germline CDR1 and CDR2: SGHDT and YYEEEE. V gave up 3 bases and J gave up 3 bases, with 15 bases separating them. The DNA for the CDR3 is TGTGCCAGCAGCTACCGGGCAGACGAATACTATGGCTACACCTTC. Protein product: CASSYRADEYYGYTF.

The V call is TRBV9, the J call TRBJ2-3; no definite D call. CDR3 length: 15 amino acids. V lost 0 bases and J 4 bases, leaving 12 bases between the germline ends. The V gene's germline CDR1 is SGDLS and CDR2 YYNGEE. In DNA, the CDR3 is TGTGCCAGCAGCGTAGGACGGAGCGAGGCAGATACGCAGTATTTT. Translation gives CASSVGRSEADTQYF.

The chain combines TRBV5-1 with TRBJ2-7, with 7 positions matching TRBD1. The CDR3 extends over 15 amino acids. The V segment lost 0 bases and the J segment 5 bases; nucleotides outside the gene matches: 8. Germline CDR1 reads SGHRS; CDR2 reads YFSETQ. The CDR3 DNA sequence: TGCGCCAGCAGCTTGGGGACAGGAGTGGTCGACGAGCAGTACTTC. It translates to CASSLGTGVVDEQYF.

This CDR3 is CASSVADQRGRGYEQFF. In nucleotides, the CDR3 is TGTGCCAGCAGCGTAGCCGATCAGAGAGGGAGGGGTTATGAGCAGTTCTTC. J is TRBJ2-1 and V is TRBV9; 7 bases match TRBD2. Germline assignment: CDR1 SGDLS and CDR2 YYNGEE. J gave up 8 bases and V 0 bases, and 14 bases lay outside the gene matches. The CDR3 spans 17 residues. Full variable domain (rest looked up from reference TRBV9 and TRBJ2-1): DSGVTQTPKHLITATGQRVTLRCSPRSGDLSVYWYQQSLDQGLQFLIQYYNGEERAKGNILERFSAQQFPDLHSELNLSSLELGDSALYFCASSVADQRGRGYEQFFGPGTRLTVL.

V gene TRBV5-1 combines with J gene TRBJ2-7, with D uncertain. Germline CDR1 is SGHRS and CDR2 is YFSETQ. Trimming pared 1 base from V and 1 base from J, leaving 15 bases between. This CDR3 has 16 amino acids. The CDR3 DNA sequence: TGCGCCAGCAGCTTGAGTCTTACGGTCGGGTCCTACGAGCAGTACTTC. Translation: CASSLSLTVGSYEQYF. Supplemented by reference TRBV5-1 and TRBJ2-7, the full variable domain reads KAGVTQTPRYLIKTRGQQVTLSCSPISGHRSVSWYQQTPGQGLQFLFEYFSETQRNKGNFPGRFSGRQFSNSRSEMNVSTLELGDSALYLCASSLSLTVGSYEQYFGPGTRLTVT.

The chain is built from TRBV28 and TRBJ1-5; unclear D gene. The CDR3 loop spans 14 amino acids. Per the germline V gene, CDR1 is MDHEN and CDR2 is SYDVKM. V shed 5 bases and J shed 3 bases, with 11 bases lying between them. The CDR3: CASSPSGFNQPQHF. In DNA, the CDR3 is TGTGCCAGCAGTCCGTCCGGGTTCAATCAGCCCCAGCATTTT.

This chain uses TRBV6-6 with TRBJ1-5; D is unresolved. The germline V and J ends were trimmed by 2 bases and 5 bases, with 13 bases remaining between them. The CDR3 is 15 amino acids. Germline V gives CDR1 MNHNY, CDR2 SVGAGI (reference sequence). CDR3 DNA: TGTGCCAGCAGTTACCTCTCACAAGGCGATCAGCCCCAGCATTTT. It translates to CASSYLSQGDQPQHF.

The V call is TRBV3-1 (or the pseudogene TRBV3-2), the J call TRBJ2-7; 9 bases fit TRBD2. Germline values: CDR1 LGHDT, CDR2 YNNKEL (reference sequence). Germline trimming cut 5 bases from V and 5 bases from J; bases unmatched to any gene: 10. This CDR3 contains 15 residues. CDR3 sequence: CASSYSGGRENEQYF. The CDR3, as DNA: TGTGCCAGCAGCTATTCAGGCGGGAGGGAAAACGAGCAGTACTTC.

The rearrangement uses TRBV7-2 and TRBJ2-5; the D is unclear. The CDR3 totals 11 residues. V dropped 4 bases and J dropped 5 bases, with 5 bases sitting between them. Germline V CDR1 and CDR2: SGHTA, FQGNSA. The CDR3 nucleotides are TGTGCCAGCAGCTATTCGGAGACCCAGTACTTC. This encodes CASSYSETQYF.

The chain combines TRBV28 with TRBJ2-7; 11 bases align to TRBD2. Unmatched junction bases numbered 7, after V lost 6 bases and J lost 3 bases. Germline-derived CDR1 and CDR2 are MDHEN and SYDVKM. The CDR3 runs to 15 residues. The CDR3 sequence: CASRPGTSGHYEQYF. The CDR3, as DNA: TGTGCCAGCAGACCTGGGACTAGCGGACACTACGAGCAGTACTTC.

This clone has a handful of counts. V is TRBV2 and J is TRBJ2-3; D is possibly TRBD1 (6 bases). This CDR3 comprises 14 residues. Between the trimmed V and J ends, which lost 8 bases and 0 bases, there was a span of 12 bases. Germline assignment: CDR1 SNHLY and CDR2 FYNNEI. The CDR3 is CASPHRESTDTQYF. In DNA form, the CDR3 reads TGTGCCAGCCCCCACAGGGAGAGCACAGATACGCAGTATTTT.

The chain uses TRBV27 and TRBJ2-7; no definite D call. The CDR3 sequence is 13 residues long. V lost 3 bases and J 7 bases, leaving 13 bases between the germline ends. Germline V CDR1 and CDR2: MNHEY, SMNVEV (reference sequence). The CDR3 reads CASSFSGFGEQYF. CDR3 bases: TGTGCCAGCAGTTTCTCCGGGTTTGGTGAGCAGTACTTC.

The gene calls are TRBV11-2 and TRBJ1-3; perhaps TRBD1 as D (6 bases). V was clipped by 5 bases and J by 4 bases, with 12 bases between them. The CDR3 extends over 14 amino acids. Germline V CDR1 and CDR2: SGHAT, FQNNGV. CDR3 loop: CASSSTGPGNTIYF. DNA for the CDR3: TGTGCCAGCAGCAGTACAGGGCCGGGAAACACCATATATTTT.

The rearrangement joins TRBV6-5 to TRBJ1-4; 8 nucleotides agree with TRBD1. Per germline, CDR1 MNHEY and CDR2 SVGAGI. This CDR3 comprises 14 residues. V lost 2 bases, J lost 15 bases, and 11 bases stayed unmatched. The CDR3 region has the DNA TGTGCCAGCAGTTACGGAGGACAGGGTTACAGGGTGTTTTTT. Its translation: CASSYGGQGYRVFF.

The CDR3: CASSRRTGAPSTDTQYF. The DNA for the CDR3 is TGTGCCAGCAGCCGACGAACAGGGGCACCTAGCACAGATACGCAGTATTTT. The chain combines TRBV5-6 with TRBJ2-3; 7 bases are shared with TRBD1. The CDR3 spans 17 residues. V gave up 4 bases and J gave up 0 bases; unmatched junction bases: 11. Germline CDR1 SGHDT, CDR2 YYEEEE.

The gene calls are TRBV18 and TRBJ1-2; D might be TRBD1 (6 bases). The germline V gene encodes CDR1 KGHSH and CDR2 LQKENI. The CDR3 totals 15 residues. The V end lost 2 bases, the J end lost 3 bases, and 13 bases lay between the germline ends. The CDR3 nucleotides read TGTGCCAGCTCACCAGTCAAACAGGGTGACTATGGCTACACCTTC. Its translation is CASSPVKQGDYGYTF. Filled out from reference TRBV18 and TRBJ1-2, the complete variable domain reads NAGVMQNPRHLVRRRGQEARLRCSPMKGHSHVYWYRQLPEEGLKFMVYLQKENIIDESGMPKERFSAEFPKEGPSILRIQQVVRGDSAAYFCASSPVKQGDYGYTFGSGTRLTVV.

The rearrangement uses TRBV12-2 and TRBJ1-4. TRBV12-2 is a documented pseudogene. The CDR3 has 16 residues. Written as DNA, the CDR3 is TGTGCAAGTCGCTTAAGGGAGCTTTCAACTAATGAAAAACTGTTTTTT. It encodes CASRLRELSTNEKLFF.

This chain links TRBV28 with TRBJ1-2; D not resolved. This CDR3 has 11 residues. Germline CDR1 and CDR2: MDHEN and SYDVKM. The V end lost 3 bases, the J end lost 6 bases, and 5 bases lay between the germline ends. The CDR3 DNA sequence: TGTGCCAGCAGTTTCACAGATGGCTACACCTTC. Its protein is CASSFTDGYTF.

The rearrangement links TRBV2 to TRBJ1-5; D remains unclear. The V and J ends lost 3 bases and 1 base respectively, with 10 bases between them. Germline assignment: CDR1 SNHLY and CDR2 FYNNEI. This CDR3 comprises 15 residues. The CDR3 region is CASSDSGLSNQPQHF. CDR3 bases: TGTGCCAGCAGTGATTCCGGACTCAGCAATCAGCCCCAGCATTTT. The full variable domain, rest sourced from reference TRBV2 and TRBJ1-5, is EPEVTQTPSHQVTQMGQEVILRCVPISNHLYFYWYRQILGQKVEFLVSFYNNEISEKSEIFDDQFSVERPDGSNFTLKIRSTKLEDSAMYFCASSDSGLSNQPQHFGDGTRLSIL.

The CDR3 DNA reads as TGTGCCAGCAGCGTAGGACAGACGTATAATTCACCCCTCCACTTT. Translated, it gives CASSVGQTYNSPLHF. This chain connects TRBV9 to TRBJ1-6; tentatively, D is TRBD1 (5 bases). The V gene's germline CDR1 is SGDLS and CDR2 YYNGEE. Trimming removed 0 bases at V and 4 bases at J, with 8 bases between. The CDR3 is 15 amino acids.

The rearrangement joins TRBV28 to TRBJ2-2, with TRBD1 matching over 9 bases. Germline V lookup: CDR1 MDHEN, CDR2 SYDVKM. The CDR3 length is 15 residues. V was clipped by 6 bases and J by 4 bases; unmatched bases: 6. The chain's CDR3 is CASSTGGQGTGELFF. CDR3 bases: TGTGCCAGCAGCACCGGGGGACAGGGCACCGGGGAGCTGTTTTTT.

The rearrangement uses TRBV18 and TRBJ1-3; 10 bases align to TRBD1. This CDR3 spans 17 amino acids. J gave up 1 base and V 3 bases, and 6 bases lay outside the gene matches. Germline values: CDR1 KGHSH, CDR2 LQKENI. As DNA, the CDR3 is TGTGCCAGCTCACCGGGGACAGGGGCGCTATCTGGAAACACCATATATTTT. It translates to CASSPGTGALSGNTIYF.